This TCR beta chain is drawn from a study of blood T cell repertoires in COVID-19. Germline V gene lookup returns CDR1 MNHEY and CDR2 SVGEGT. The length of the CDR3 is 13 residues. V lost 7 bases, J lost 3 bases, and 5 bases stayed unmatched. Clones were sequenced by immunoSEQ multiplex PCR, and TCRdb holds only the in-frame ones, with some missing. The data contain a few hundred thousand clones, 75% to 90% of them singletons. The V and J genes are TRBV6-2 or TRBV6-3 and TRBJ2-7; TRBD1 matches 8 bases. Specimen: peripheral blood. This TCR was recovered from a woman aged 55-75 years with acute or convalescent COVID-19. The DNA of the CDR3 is TGTGCCAGCACCCCGGACAGGGACTACGAGCAGTACTTC. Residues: CASTPDRDYEQYF.